The 2 T cell receptor beta chains given below trace back to one sample, sequenced in a study of T cells in Graves' hyperthyroidism and ophthalmopathy. Amplified TCR beta CDR3 regions came from RNA transcripts. The primer set for the first-round RT-PCR of the TCR CDR3 was HTBI. TCRdb redid the calling of the multiplex PCR reads with MiXCR, one entry per CDR3 protein. Here the sample spans 300,000 to 350,000 distinct CDR3 sequences, around 14% being singletons. Sequencing was carried out using blood. The receptors were sampled from a woman aged 25 to 39 with Graves' hyperthyroidism.

J is TRBJ2-4 and V is TRBV6-2 or TRBV6-3; D might be TRBD1 or TRBD2, each matching 5 bases. Germline V CDR1 and CDR2: MNHEY, SVGEGT. This CDR3 comprises 15 residues. Between the trimmed V and J ends, which lost 5 bases and 5 bases, there was a span of 16 bases. CDR3 in amino acids: CASSTPGRGENIQYF. The CDR3 DNA follows: TGTGCCAGCAGTACCCCGGGCCGAGGGGAAAACATTCAGTACTTC.

Remarks on this clonotype: A read error may explain this, as a much larger clone is one base away. The chain recombines TRBV12-3 or TRBV12-4 with TRBJ2-5, with 9 bases fitting TRBD2. CDR3 length: 15 amino acids. Trimming cost V 8 bases and J 2 bases; bases outside gene matches: 9. CDR3 bases: TGTGCCAGCGGTTCTAATAGCGGGGGACAAGAGACCCAGTACTTC. It codes for CASGSNSGGQETQYF.